This section outlines one TCR beta chain sequence together with its context. Antigen: not known. This specimen comes from a study of PD-1 blockade in classical Hodgkin lymphoma. Broader study findings: There was a significant rise in CD4+ TCR diversity by C4D1, with no such rise for CD8+. Patients starting nivolumab less than 1 year after ASCT had lower diversity and were excluded from later analyses. Before treatment, TCR diversity in newly diagnosed patients was reportedly lower than in healthy donors.

Only in-frame clones appear in the TCRdb table, and some are missing; sequencing was by immunoSEQ multiplex PCR. The sample includes 15,000 or so clones, about 83% of them seen just once. The V segment lost 7 bases and the J segment 4 bases; nucleotides outside the gene matches: 3. The CDR3 loop spans 12 amino acids. Looked up from germline, CDR1 is MDHEN and CDR2 is SYDVKM. Every patient had relapsed following autologous stem cell transplantation, and cohorts differed in brentuximab vedotin exposure. This sequence originates from a human donor with classical Hodgkin lymphoma. Sample: peripheral blood mononuclear cells (PBMCs), taken at baseline. V is TRBV28 and J is TRBJ1-2; 7 nucleotides agree with TRBD1. CDR3 protein: CASKGGFYGYTF. CDR3 sequence (DNA): TGTGCCAGCAAAGGGGGCTTCTATGGCTACACCTTC.